The 9 T cell receptor beta chains in this list originate from one sample, sequenced in a study of blood T cell repertoires in COVID-19. Assay used: immunoSEQ multiplex PCR; TCRdb lists only in-frame clones, some missing. Here the sample spans about 150,000 clones, roughly 90% being singletons. Sequenced material: peripheral blood. Receptors were obtained from a woman between 55 and 75 years old with active or convalescent COVID-19.

This chain connects TRBV30 to TRBJ2-7, with D maybe TRBD1 (6 bases). Germline values: CDR1 GTSNPN, CDR2 SVGIG (reference sequence). This CDR3 has 15 amino acids. V gave up 1 base and J gave up 1 base, with 14 bases separating them. Written as DNA, the CDR3 is TGTGCCTGGAGTGGGAAAACAGGGCAATCCTACGAGCAGTACTTC. Protein sequence: CAWSGKTGQSYEQYF.

CDR3 sequence reads: CASSVEGWGGETQYF. The CDR3 coding sequence is TGTGCCAGCAGCGTAGAAGGATGGGGGGGAGAGACCCAGTACTTC. The V call is TRBV9, the J call TRBJ2-5, with 7 bases fitting TRBD2. CDR3 length equals 15 residues. Trimming at V came to 0 bases and at J to 4 bases, leaving 6 bases not matched to a gene. The germline V gene has CDR1 SGDLS and CDR2 YYNGEE. Full variable domain (remainder filled in from reference TRBV9 and TRBJ2-5): DSGVTQTPKHLITATGQRVTLRCSPRSGDLSVYWYQQSLDQGLQFLIQYYNGEERAKGNILERFSAQQFPDLHSELNLSSLELGDSALYFCASSVEGWGGETQYFGPGTRLLVL.

The rearrangement uses TRBV5-1 and TRBJ2-7, with 8 bases matching TRBD1. Germline loops: CDR1 SGHRS, CDR2 YFSETQ. V shed 4 bases and J 7 bases; nucleotides not matched to a gene: 7. The CDR3 extends over 13 amino acids. CDR3 in DNA: TGCGCCAGCAGCCCGCGACAGGGGTGGGAGCAGTACTTC. Translating it yields CASSPRQGWEQYF.

This clone was observed a single time. The J gene is TRBJ1-6, the V gene TRBV2; tentatively, D is TRBD1 (5 bases). Trimming pared 6 bases from V and 2 bases from J, leaving 14 bases between. Germline V gene sequence: CDR1 SNHLY, CDR2 FYNNEI. The CDR3 contains 16 residues. The CDR3 sequence: CASRGGTQTYNSPLHF. Written as DNA, the CDR3 is TGTGCCAGCAGGGGAGGGACTCAGACCTATAATTCACCCCTCCACTTT.

This clone was detected a few times. The chain employs TRBV30 and TRBJ1-5, with 7 bases aligning to TRBD1. Looked up from germline, CDR1 is GTSNPN and CDR2 is SVGIG (reference sequence). Germline trimming cut 2 bases from V and 6 bases from J; bases unmatched to any gene: 4. The CDR3 consists of 13 residues. CDR3 in amino acids: CAWSQGGSQPQHF. CDR3 nucleotide sequence: TGTGCCTGGAGTCAGGGGGGCAGTCAGCCCCAGCATTTT. Together with reference TRBV30 and TRBJ1-5, the CDR3 gives the full variable domain: SQTIHQWPATLVQPVGSPLSLECTVEGTSNPNLYWYRQAAGRGLQLLFYSVGIGQISSEVPQNLSASRPQDRQFILSSKKLLLSDSGFYLCAWSQGGSQPQHFGDGTRLSIL.

This chain connects TRBV19 to TRBJ1-1, with 7 bases lining up with TRBD1. V lost 5 bases and J lost 4; bases outside the gene matches: 10. Germline V CDR1 and CDR2: LNHDA, SQIVND (reference sequence). CDR3 length equals 15 residues. CDR3: CASSLGPGGFTEAFF. The DNA for the CDR3 is TGTGCCAGTAGTCTTGGGCCAGGGGGGTTCACTGAAGCTTTCTTT.

This sequence joins TRBV19 and TRBJ1-2; weak D call: TRBD1 (5 bases). V was pared by 5 bases and J by 8 bases, with 12 bases between. CDR3 length: 12 amino acids. CDR1 is LNHDA and CDR2 is SQIVND in the germline V gene (reference sequence). CDR3 region: CASSPNDRGYTF. In DNA form, the CDR3 reads TGTGCCAGTAGTCCGAACGACAGAGGCTACACCTTC.

This rearrangement joins TRBV3-1 (or the pseudogene TRBV3-2) to TRBJ1-4; the D is unclear. The germline V and J ends were trimmed by 4 bases and 0 bases, with 6 bases remaining between them. The CDR3 totals 14 residues. The V gene's germline CDR1 is LGHDT and CDR2 YNNKEL (reference sequence). The CDR3 is CASSLVATNEKLFF. The CDR3 DNA is TGTGCCAGCAGCCTAGTTGCAACTAATGAAAAACTGTTTTTT.

This sequence joins TRBV9 and TRBJ2-5, with TRBD2 matching over 7 bases. The CDR3 length is 15 residues. The V gene's germline CDR1 is SGDLS and CDR2 YYNGEE. The junction had 9 bases not matched to a gene; V was cut back by 7 bases and J by 0 bases. The CDR3 loop reads CASVGVAGDQETQYF. The CDR3 coding sequence is TGTGCCAGCGTCGGGGTTGCGGGAGACCAAGAGACCCAGTACTTC.